This T cell receptor (beta chain) originates from a study of blood T cell repertoires in COVID-19. Whole-study context: The analysed material was cDNA or gDNA that came from T cells, B-cell-depleted T cells, or PBMCs.

Original processing notes: Estimates of nucleated cell counts were drawn from the amplification of reference gene primers. Measured with immunoSEQ multiplex PCR; TCRdb has only the in-frame clones, and not every one. V and J calls and clone size are those listed in that table; D and trimming were worked out from the DNA. The top ten hold about 1% of the sample, which has fewer than 600,000 clones, 80% to 90% seen once. Seattle's cohort entered during active infection and was followed longitudinally. V shed 2 bases and J shed 8 bases, with 11 bases lying between them. The germline V gene encodes CDR1 SGDLS and CDR2 YYNGEE. CDR3 length equals 13 residues.

This receptor was identified in a man aged 18 to 35 with COVID-19, enrolled during active disease. The sequencing sample was made of peripheral blood. This rearrangement joins TRBV9 to TRBJ2-4; TRBD1 is a possible D gene (5 bases). CDR3 residues: CASSVNSRDIQYF. CDR3 sequence (DNA): TGTGCCAGCAGCGTTAATAGCAGGGACATTCAGTACTTC.